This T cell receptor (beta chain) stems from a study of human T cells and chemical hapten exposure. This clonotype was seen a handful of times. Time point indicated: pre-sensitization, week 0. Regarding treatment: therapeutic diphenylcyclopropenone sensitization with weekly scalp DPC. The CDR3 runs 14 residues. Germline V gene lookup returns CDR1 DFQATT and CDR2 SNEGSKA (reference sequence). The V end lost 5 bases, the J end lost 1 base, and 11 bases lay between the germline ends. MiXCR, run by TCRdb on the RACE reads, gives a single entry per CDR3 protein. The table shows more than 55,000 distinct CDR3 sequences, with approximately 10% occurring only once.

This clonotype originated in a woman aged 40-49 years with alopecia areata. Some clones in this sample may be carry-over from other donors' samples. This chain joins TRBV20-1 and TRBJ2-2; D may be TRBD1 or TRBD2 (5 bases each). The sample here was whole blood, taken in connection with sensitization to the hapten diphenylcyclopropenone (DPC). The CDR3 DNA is TGCAGTGCTGGGGACGGTCGGAACACCGGGGAGCTGTTTTTT. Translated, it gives CSAGDGRNTGELFF.